The 17 T cell receptor beta chains presented below share a single source sample, sequenced in a study of T cells after yellow fever vaccination (dated by TCRdb to between 2018 and 2020). The treatment or condition label, read with the paper, signifies: live attenuated yellow fever vaccine strain. Library method: 5' RACE. Sequencing was carried out with an Illumina NovaSeq 6000. Using fastp at Q25 and MiXCR, TCRdb reprocessed the public reads and kept productive beta chains. Each entry merges the rows of one CDR3 protein and shows their most common DNA and genes. The sample table shows approximately 260,000 distinct CDR3 sequences, and around 4.9% are seen once. Of the sample, around 3.3% is held by the ten largest clones. The sample was CD4+ T cells sorted from PBMCs, taken on the day of the yellow fever booster vaccination. Every receptor here comes from a man aged 18-30 years who received the YFV17D yellow fever vaccine.

This clonotype was observed at least ten times. The chain links TRBV6-5 to TRBJ2-7, with 8 bases lining up with TRBD1. J lost 7 bases, V lost 5 bases, and 10 bases had no gene match. The CDR3 spans 14 residues. Germline loops: CDR1 MNHEY, CDR2 SVGAGI. The CDR3 sequence: CASSLIDRGTEQYV. CDR3 nucleotides: TGTGCCAGCAGTCTAATCGACAGGGGAACAGAGCAGTACGTC.

This clonotype occurred a few times. The junction differs from germline at one of its ends, possibly a read error. The chain carries TRBV5-5 and TRBJ2-5; 10 nucleotides match TRBD2. Germline V gene sequence: CDR1 SGHKS, CDR2 YYEKEE (reference sequence). This CDR3 spans 14 amino acids. The DNA for the CDR3 is TGTGCCAGCAGCTCCGGGACTAGCGTCCCGGAGGGAAACTTC. It encodes CASSSGTSVPEGNF. The full variable domain, in which reference TRBV5-5 and TRBJ2-5 provide the parts outside the CDR3, is DAGVTQSPTHLIKTRGQQVTLRCSPISGHKSVSWYQQVLGQGPQFIFQYYEKEERGRGNFPDRFSARQFPNYSSELNVNALLLGDSALYLCASSSGTSVPEGNFGPGTRLLVL.

This clonotype was picked up a small number of times. V is TRBV4-1 and J is TRBJ1-6, with D perhaps TRBD1 (5 bases). V dropped 4 bases and J dropped 9 bases, with 19 bases sitting between them. The CDR3 loop spans 16 amino acids. Germline lookup yields CDR1 MGHRA and CDR2 YSYEKL. Here the CDR3 reads CASSPPGREVGSPLHF. Written as DNA, the CDR3 is TGCGCCAGCAGCCCCCCGGGCAGGGAGGTGGGTTCACCCCTCCACTTT.

To note about this clonotype: A much larger clone lies one base from this, so it may be a read error. The V gene is TRBV7-9, the J gene TRBJ1-1; 7 positions agree with TRBD1. The CDR3 consists of 13 residues. Germline V gene lookup returns CDR1 SEHNR and CDR2 FQNEAQ (reference sequence). Trimming took 4 bases from V and 4 from J; bases not matched to a gene: 3. DNA for the CDR3: TGTGCCAGCAGCTGGGGACAGACCACTGAAGCTTTCTTT. It is translated as CASSWGQTTEAFF.

This clonotype showed up many times. The rearrangement joins TRBV6-1 to TRBJ2-5; no definite D call. The length of the CDR3 is 16 residues. Germline lookup yields CDR1 MNHNS and CDR2 SASEGT. The V gene lost 2 bases and the J gene lost 1 base, with 14 bases spanning the gap. The CDR3 coding sequence is TGTGCCAGCAGTGAAAGTTTGGCTCTTTTCCAAGAGACCCAGTACTTC. The encoded protein is CASSESLALFQETQYF.

The gene calls are TRBV2 and TRBJ2-7; D call uncertain. This CDR3 is built from 14 residues. Germline CDR1 SNHLY, CDR2 FYNNEI. Trimming shortened V by 5 bases and J by 3 bases, and 14 bases separated the two germline ends. The DNA of the CDR3 is TGTGCCAGCAGTTCGCAGGTGGGAAACTACGAGCAGTACTTC. Protein sequence: CASSSQVGNYEQYF.

This clonotype was detected a few times. The chain has TRBV27 and TRBJ2-7; 7 nucleotides align to TRBD2. Germline CDR1 MNHEY, CDR2 SMNVEV (reference sequence). The trim removed 4 bases at V and 3 bases at J, leaving 15 bases unmatched. The CDR3 sequence is 17 residues long. The CDR3, as DNA: TGTGCCAGCAGTTCCCGCGTGGGAGGGGTGAGAAACTACGAGCAGTACTTC. It encodes CASSSRVGGVRNYEQYF.

This clonotype has a count of ten or more. In nucleotides, the CDR3 is TGTGCCAGCAGTGAAGCTTGGGGAGGTGAGCAGTTCTTC. It codes for CASSEAWGGEQFF. V is TRBV2 and J is TRBJ2-1, with D perhaps matching TRBD2 (6 bases). Trimming removed 0 bases at V and 9 bases at J, with 9 bases between. CDR3 length: 13 residues. Germline assignment: CDR1 SNHLY and CDR2 FYNNEI.

V is TRBV5-6 and J is TRBJ1-4; D uncertain. CDR1 is SGHDT, CDR2 YYEEEE, per germline. The CDR3 has 14 residues. Trimming took off 7 bases at V and 8 bases at J, with 18 bases between the two ends. CDR3 residues: CASLPSGFPEKLFF. For the CDR3, the DNA is TGTGCCAGCTTACCCTCGGGCTTCCCCGAAAAACTGTTTTTT. The whole variable domain, filled in from reference TRBV5-6 and TRBJ1-4, reads DAGVTQSPTHLIKTRGQQVTLRCSPKSGHDTVSWYQQALGQGPQFIFQYYEEEERQRGNFPDRFSGHQFPNYSSELNVNALLLGDSALYLCASLPSGFPEKLFFGSGTQLSVL.

This clonotype was observed at least ten times. The rearrangement uses TRBV4-1 and TRBJ2-5, with 13 bases fitting TRBD2. J gave up 1 base and V 1 base, and 9 bases lay outside the gene matches. Germline V gene sequence: CDR1 MGHRA, CDR2 YSYEKL. This CDR3 has 19 amino acids. The CDR3 is CASSQGALAGGSGQETQYF. CDR3 coding DNA: TGCGCCAGCAGCCAAGGGGCACTAGCGGGGGGGTCCGGCCAAGAGACCCAGTACTTC.

This clonotype has a count of ten or more. The chain recombines TRBV7-2 with TRBJ1-5; D possibly corresponds to TRBD1 (5 bases). Germline V CDR1 and CDR2: SGHTA, FQGNSA. V lost 5 bases and J lost 0, with 8 bases in between. The CDR3 is 14 amino acids. Written as DNA, the CDR3 is TGTGCCAGCAGCCGGGACGTTAGCAATCAGCCCCAGCATTTT. This encodes CASSRDVSNQPQHF.

This clonotype was recorded many times. V is TRBV5-8 and J is TRBJ1-1; tentatively, D is TRBD1 (5 bases). CDR1 SGHTS and CDR2 YDEGEE come from the germline V gene. V lost 6 bases and J lost 3, with 15 bases in between. This CDR3 comprises 14 residues. The CDR3 loop reads CASIFGTAYTEAFF. CDR3 in DNA: TGTGCCAGCATCTTCGGGACCGCTTACACTGAAGCTTTCTTT.

The chain links TRBV29-1 to TRBJ1-2; 7 nucleotides match TRBD1. V trimming: 4 bases; J trimming: 3 bases; junction bases outside the gene matches: 2. This CDR3 has 12 residues. CDR1 and CDR2 (germline): SQVTM, ANQGSEA. The CDR3 here is CSVGDRYYGYTF. The CDR3 nucleotides are TGCAGCGTTGGGGACAGATACTATGGCTACACCTTC. The whole variable domain, filled in from reference TRBV29-1 and TRBJ1-2, reads SAVISQKPSRDICQRGTSLTIQCQVDSQVTMMFWYRQQPGQSLTLIATANQGSEATYESGFVIDKFPISRPNLTFSTLTVSNMSPEDSSIYLCSVGDRYYGYTFGSGTRLTVV.

This clonotype was observed at least ten times. The chain joins TRBV5-1 to TRBJ2-2; the match to TRBD1 covers 7 bases. CDR1 and CDR2 from the germline V gene are SGHRS and YFSETQ. The CDR3 runs to 13 residues. With 2 bases clipped from V and 6 bases from J, the junction kept 1 base outside the gene matches. CDR3 residues: CASSFDRAGELFF. CDR3 bases: TGCGCCAGCAGCTTCGACAGGGCCGGGGAGCTGTTTTTT.

This clonotype has a handful of counts. The chain has TRBV30 and TRBJ1-2; TRBD1 matches at 9 bases. Germline V gene sequence: CDR1 GTSNPN, CDR2 SVGIG (reference sequence). The CDR3 sequence is 13 residues long. J was trimmed by 5 bases and V by 4 bases; bases with no gene match: 5. The CDR3 protein is CAWNRDRVYGYTF. DNA for the CDR3: TGTGCCTGGAACCGGGACAGGGTATATGGCTACACCTTC.

This clonotype has at least ten counts. The rearrangement uses TRBV7-3 and TRBJ2-2, with TRBD2 matching over 8 bases. With V trimmed by 5 bases and J by 4 bases, 6 bases remained unmatched. The CDR3 has 15 residues. Per the germline V gene, CDR1 is SGHTA and CDR2 is FQGTGA. The CDR3 protein is CASSPGGGATGELFF. The CDR3 nucleotides read TGTGCCAGCAGCCCCGGGGGGGGGGCCACCGGGGAGCTGTTTTTT. The variable domain in full, completed from reference TRBV7-3 and TRBJ2-2, reads GAGVSQTPSNKVTEKGKYVELRCDPISGHTALYWYRQSLGQGPEFLIYFQGTGAADDSGLPNDRFFAVRPEGSVSTLKIQRTERGDSAVYLCASSPGGGATGELFFGEGSRLTVL.

This clonotype was recorded many times. The V gene is TRBV5-1, the J gene TRBJ2-3; a possible D gene is TRBD2 (6 bases). The CDR3 covers 16 residues. Per the germline V gene, CDR1 is SGHRS and CDR2 is YFSETQ. V shed 2 bases and J shed 1 base, with 14 bases lying between them. CDR3: CASSLNPPGGTDTQYF. As DNA, the CDR3 is TGCGCCAGCAGCTTAAATCCTCCGGGGGGCACAGATACGCAGTATTTT.